The clone carrying this T cell receptor beta chain has at least ten counts. As yet, its antigen is unknown. The entry originates in a study of metastatic and nonmetastatic thyroid tumors. Study-wide background: Repertoires from malignant and benign thyroid patients were compared across blood and tumor or nodule tissue. Overall study findings and caveats: When malignant thyroid tumors were compared with benign nodules, TCR beta diversity was reportedly significantly higher in the malignant tumors. This held in both blood and tumor samples.

Every patient underwent thyroid surgery untreated. Via MiXCR, TCRdb re-called the PCR reads. The sample gives almost 70,000 clones, around 14% of which show up once; 6.5% is in the top ten. V was pared by 5 bases and J by 7 bases, with 7 bases of the junction left unmatched. The V gene's germline CDR1 is MDHEN and CDR2 SYDVKM. This CDR3 comprises 15 residues. V usage is TRBV28 and J usage is TRBJ1-4; 10 bases line up with TRBD1. The source is a male donor with papillary thyroid cancer or a benign thyroid nodule (not recorded which). Some clones in this sample may be carry-over from other donors' samples. Sequencing was done on a sample of blood. Written as DNA, the CDR3 is TGTGCCAGCAGTCCGGGACAGGGGCAAGGTGAAAAACTGTTTTTT. Residues: CASSPGQGQGEKLFF.